In its sample, the clone carrying this T cell receptor (beta chain) was seen a few times. The same CDR3 is also encoded by other DNA sequences in this sample. The V gene's germline CDR1 is KGHSH and CDR2 LQKENI. The CDR3 spans 15 residues. The V and J ends lost 6 bases and 1 base, in that order; junction bases with no gene match: 3. This entry belongs to a study of shared clonotypes between healthy human individuals. The data were produced by immunoSEQ multiplex PCR, yet TCRdb's version contains in-frame clones alone and is incomplete. The sample has about 2.3 million clones; 85% to 95% are singletons.

This sequence joins TRBV18 and TRBJ2-2; TRBD1 matches at 9 bases. The sample taken for sequencing was naive CD4+ T cells from PBMCs. This sample's subset: CD45RA+ positively selected. The origin of this receptor is a man aged 18 to 30 in good health. Some clones in this sample may be carry-over from other donors' samples. The CDR3 sequence: CASSPGQGNTGELFF. CDR3 in DNA: TGTGCCAGCTCCCCGGGACAGGGGAACACCGGGGAGCTGTTTTTT.